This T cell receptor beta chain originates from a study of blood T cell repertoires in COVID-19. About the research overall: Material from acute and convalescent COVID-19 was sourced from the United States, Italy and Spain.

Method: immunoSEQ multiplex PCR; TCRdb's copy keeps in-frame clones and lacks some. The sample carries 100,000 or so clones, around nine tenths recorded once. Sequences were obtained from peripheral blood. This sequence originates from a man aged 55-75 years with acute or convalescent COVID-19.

This CDR3 reads CASSYPGRVGNTGELFF. DNA for the CDR3: TGTGCCAGCAGTTACCCGGGTCGTGTCGGGAACACCGGGGAGCTGTTTTTT. This chain joins TRBV7-2 and TRBJ2-2; no firm D call. The germline CDR1 and CDR2 sequences are SGHTA and FQGNSA. The CDR3 covers 17 residues. The ends were cut back, 6 bases at V and 1 base at J, with 18 bases in the middle.